The source of this TCR beta chain is a study of control samples from healthy donors and cancer patients. Some clones are missing from TCRdb's copy, which holds only in-frame ones; the method was immunoSEQ multiplex PCR. Among about 150,000 clones listed, approximately 94% were seen once. Germline V CDR1 and CDR2: SGHNT, YYREEE (reference sequence). After removal of 0 bases from V and 2 bases from J, the junction contained 7 bases not matched to a gene. The CDR3 runs 17 residues. V gene TRBV5-4 combines with J gene TRBJ2-1; 8 bases agree with TRBD2. The source is a man in his forties in good health. Sequencing was performed on blood. The CDR3 nucleotides read TGTGCCAGCAGCTTGGGGCTTAGCGGGGTTGCCTACAATGAGCAGTTCTTC. Amino acid sequence: CASSLGLSGVAYNEQFF.